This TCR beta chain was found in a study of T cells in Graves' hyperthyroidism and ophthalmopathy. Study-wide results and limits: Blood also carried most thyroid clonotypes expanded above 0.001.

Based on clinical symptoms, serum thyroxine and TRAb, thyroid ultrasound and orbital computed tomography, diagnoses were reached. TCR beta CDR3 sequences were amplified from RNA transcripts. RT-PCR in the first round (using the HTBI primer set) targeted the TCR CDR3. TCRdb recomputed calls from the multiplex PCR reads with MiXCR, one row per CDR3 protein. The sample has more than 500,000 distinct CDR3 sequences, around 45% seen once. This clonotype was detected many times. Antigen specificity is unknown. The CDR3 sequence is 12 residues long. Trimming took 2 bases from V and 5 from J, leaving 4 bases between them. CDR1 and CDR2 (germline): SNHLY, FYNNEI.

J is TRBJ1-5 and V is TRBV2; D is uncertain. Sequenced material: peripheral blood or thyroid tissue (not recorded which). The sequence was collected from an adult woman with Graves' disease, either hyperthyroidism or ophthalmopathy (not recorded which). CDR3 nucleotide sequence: TGTGCCAGCAGTGAACCCCATCAGCCCCAGCATTTT. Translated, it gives CASSEPHQPQHF.